This passage covers 26 T cell receptor beta chains from one sample sequenced in a study of T cells in Graves' hyperthyroidism and ophthalmopathy. RNA transcripts provided the source from which TCR beta CDR3 regions were amplified. HTBI primers were employed in a first-round RT-PCR of the TCR CDR3. A single record per CDR3 protein comes from TCRdb applying MiXCR to the multiplex PCR reads. The table includes approximately 610,000 distinct CDR3 sequences, approximately 15% detected once. The specimen was blood. Receptors originate from a woman under 30 with Graves' hyperthyroidism.

This clonotype was counted at least ten times. The chain couples TRBV28 to TRBJ1-4, with 7 bases aligning to TRBD1. V was clipped by 7 bases and J by 5 bases; unmatched bases: 4. This CDR3 is built from 13 residues. Germline lookup yields CDR1 MDHEN and CDR2 SYDVKM. The CDR3 DNA sequence: TGTGCCAGCATGGGGACAGCGAATGAAAAACTGTTTTTT. Its protein is CASMGTANEKLFF.

This clonotype was detected ten times or more. This rearrangement joins TRBV19 to TRBJ1-1, with a weak D call TRBD1 (5 bases). V lost 5 bases and J 2 bases, leaving 12 bases between the germline ends. The V gene's germline CDR1 is LNHDA and CDR2 SQIVND (reference sequence). The CDR3 covers 14 residues. CDR3 residues: CASSPRQKNTEAFF. The DNA for the CDR3 is TGTGCCAGTAGTCCCCGACAGAAAAACACTGAAGCTTTCTTT.

The table lists this clonotype with many counts. The chain combines TRBV29-1 with TRBJ2-1, with D unresolved. V gave up 4 bases and J gave up 9 bases, with 22 bases separating them. The CDR3 has 15 amino acids. Germline assignment: CDR1 SQVTM and CDR2 ANQGSEA. The CDR3, as DNA: TGCAGCGTTGTAGCTTTCGTATCGACGAGGCCTGAGCAGTTCTTC. Amino acids: CSVVAFVSTRPEQFF.

In its sample, this clonotype was seen many times. This chain connects TRBV7-9 to TRBJ2-3; 7 nucleotides agree with TRBD2. In germline, CDR1 is SEHNR, CDR2 FQNEAQ (reference sequence). This CDR3 region has 12 residues. V dropped 4 bases and J dropped 5; count of bases not matched to a gene: 0. CDR3 protein: CASSWEGDTQYF. CDR3 coding DNA: TGTGCCAGCAGCTGGGAGGGAGATACGCAGTATTTT.

In its sample, this clonotype was seen many times. V is TRBV11-2 and J is TRBJ2-2; D is unresolved. Trimming shortened V by 6 bases and J by 6 bases, and 8 bases separated the two germline ends. The CDR3 consists of 12 residues. Germline CDR1 reads SGHAT; CDR2 reads FQNNGV. The CDR3 here is CASRPQAGELFF. The CDR3 DNA reads TGTGCCAGCAGGCCCCAGGCCGGGGAGCTGTTTTTT.

About this clonotype itself: The final CDR3 position lacks the conserved phenylalanine or tryptophan, pointing to a likely read error. J is TRBJ2-5 and V is TRBV14; D gene ambiguous. CDR1 SGHDN and CDR2 FVKESK come from the germline V gene. This CDR3 contains 12 residues. Between the trimmed V and J ends, which lost 1 base and 2 bases, there was a span of 2 bases. The CDR3 DNA is TGTGCCAGCAGCCAAGTTCAAGAGACCCAGTACCTC. It is translated as CASSQVQETQYL.

This clonotype was detected ten times or more. The chain's CDR3 is CSASLAGPLPHNEQFF. Written as DNA, the CDR3 is TGCAGTGCTAGCCTAGCGGGCCCACTTCCCCACAATGAGCAGTTCTTC. The rearrangement links TRBV20-1 to TRBJ2-1; TRBD2 agrees at 8 bases. The junction had 12 bases not matched to a gene; V was cut back by 3 bases and J by 5 bases. Per germline, CDR1 DFQATT and CDR2 SNEGSKA (reference sequence). This CDR3 comprises 16 residues.

V gene TRBV18 combines with J gene TRBJ2-5; maybe TRBD1 (5 bases). Trimming removed 1 base from V and 1 base from J, with 7 bases in between. There are 14 residues in the CDR3. The V gene's germline CDR1 is KGHSH and CDR2 LQKENI. CDR3 sequence (DNA): TGTGCCAGCTCACCACTGGACATCCAAGAGACCCAGTACTTC. Its protein product is CASSPLDIQETQYF.

This clonotype came up many times. This chain links TRBV24-1 with TRBJ2-5, with TRBD2 identical over 12 bases. The ends lost 5 bases at V and 0 bases at J; junction bases unmatched: 3. The CDR3 is 16 amino acids. CDR1 is KGHDR and CDR2 is SFDVKD in the germline V gene. CDR3 sequence: CATSGRLAGDQETQYF. The CDR3 nucleotides read TGTGCCACCAGTGGGCGACTAGCGGGGGACCAAGAGACCCAGTACTTC.

The chain links TRBV6-1 to TRBJ2-7, with D tentatively TRBD2 (6 bases). Trimming pared 3 bases from V and 0 bases from J, leaving 15 bases between. This CDR3 spans 16 amino acids. CDR1 MNHNS and CDR2 SASEGT come from the germline V gene. CDR3 amino acids: CASSEDGGTPSYEQYF. Here the CDR3 DNA reads TGTGCCAGCAGTGAGGATGGAGGGACTCCCTCCTACGAGCAGTACTTC.

This clonotype was counted at least ten times. The chain combines TRBV7-6 with TRBJ1-2, with D maybe TRBD1 (5 bases). Germline lookup yields CDR1 SGHVS and CDR2 FNYEAQ. The CDR3 length is 14 residues. Trimming removed 5 bases from V and 4 bases from J, with 14 bases in between. The chain's CDR3 is CASSPPGLSYGYTF. CDR3 bases: TGTGCCAGCAGCCCGCCGGGACTGAGCTATGGCTACACCTTC. Together with reference TRBV7-6 and TRBJ1-2, the CDR3 gives the full variable domain: GAGVSQSPRYKVTKRGQDVALRCDPISGHVSLYWYRQALGQGPEFLTYFNYEAQQDKSGLPNDRFSAERPEGSISTLTIQRTEQRDSAMYRCASSPPGLSYGYTFGSGTRLTVV.

This chain joins TRBV28 and TRBJ1-6, with a possible D match to TRBD1 (6 bases). There are 17 residues in the CDR3. CDR1 is MDHEN, CDR2 SYDVKM, per germline. Trimming left V 3 bases short and J 0 bases short, with 12 bases between. CDR3 protein: CASSFGRGSSYNSPLHF. DNA of the CDR3: TGTGCCAGCAGTTTTGGTAGGGGGAGCTCCTATAATTCACCCCTCCACTTT.

This chain links TRBV6-9 with TRBJ2-7; 9 nucleotides line up with TRBD2. V trimming: 2 bases; J trimming: 3 bases; junction bases outside the gene matches: 8. Germline values: CDR1 MNHGY, CDR2 SVAAGI. The CDR3 consists of 16 residues. The CDR3 sequence is CASSYRSGGRYYEQYF. The CDR3 DNA sequence: TGTGCCAGCAGTTATCGTAGCGGGGGACGCTACTACGAGCAGTACTTC.

There are many counts of this clonotype. The J gene is TRBJ1-6, the V gene TRBV7-2; D may be TRBD1 (6 bases). The CDR3 is 16 amino acids. CDR1 SGHTA and CDR2 FQGNSA come from the germline V gene. The V and J ends lost 1 base and 2 bases respectively, with 9 bases between them. CDR3 in amino acids: CASSLGGQPYNSPLHF. CDR3 coding DNA: TGTGCCAGCAGCTTAGGAGGACAGCCCTATAATTCACCCCTCCACTTT.

This clonotype was counted at least ten times. V gene TRBV24-1 combines with J gene TRBJ2-5; possibly TRBD1 or TRBD2 for D (5 bases each). Germline CDR1 and CDR2: KGHDR and SFDVKD. Deletions cut 10 bases from V and 4 bases from J, with 9 bases between. The CDR3 loop spans 11 amino acids. CDR3 sequence (DNA): TGTGCCACGGGGACGTCAGAGACCCAGTACTTC. It specifies CATGTSETQYF.

This clonotype was found once. A junction boundary mismatches the germline segment, possibly from a read error. V gene TRBV4-1 combines with J gene TRBJ1-4; D unresolved. The CDR3 loop spans 16 amino acids. Germline V CDR1 and CDR2: MGHRA, YSYEKL. The CDR3 reads CASRPSCFGVSEKLFF. CDR3 coding DNA: TGCGCCAGCAGACCAAGTTGTTTCGGAGTGAGTGAAAAACTATTTTTT.

The J gene is TRBJ2-7, the V gene TRBV20-1; 7 bases line up with TRBD2. The CDR3 length is 14 residues. CDR1 and CDR2 from the germline V gene are DFQATT and SNEGSKA (reference sequence). Unmatched junction bases numbered 13, after V lost 8 bases and J lost 3 bases. The CDR3 loop reads CSSREGGPFYEQYF. The DNA for the CDR3 is TGCAGTAGTCGAGAGGGAGGGCCTTTCTACGAGCAGTACTTC.

V usage is TRBV6-1 and J usage is TRBJ2-7, with 7 bases fitting TRBD1. V gave up 4 bases and J gave up 2 bases; unmatched junction bases: 5. The CDR3 length is 14 residues. Germline V gene sequence: CDR1 MNHNS, CDR2 SASEGT. The CDR3 loop is CASSGTGRPYEQYF. The DNA of the CDR3 is TGTGCCAGCAGTGGGACAGGACGTCCCTACGAGCAGTACTTC.

This clonotype was detected many times. The chain couples TRBV10-3 to TRBJ2-6, with 10 nucleotides matching TRBD1. Germline assignment: CDR1 ENHRY and CDR2 SYGVKD. The CDR3 is made up of 17 amino acids. J was trimmed by 0 bases and V by 4 bases; bases with no gene match: 3. CDR3 DNA: TGTGCCATCAGTGCGAGGACAGGGGGCTCTGGGGCCAACGTCCTGACTTTC. This codes for CAISARTGGSGANVLTF.

This clonotype has a count of ten or more. This rearrangement joins TRBV20-1 to TRBJ2-3, with 9 bases matching TRBD1. The germline gives CDR1 DFQATT, CDR2 SNEGSKA (reference sequence). The V gene end was trimmed by 4 bases and the J gene end by 3 bases; junction bases not matched to a gene: 5. The CDR3 is 14 amino acids. The CDR3 reads CSAIRDRVTDTQYF. The CDR3 region has the DNA TGCAGTGCTATCCGGGACAGGGTGACAGATACGCAGTATTTT.

This clonotype was seen many times. V is TRBV6-2 or TRBV6-3 and J is TRBJ2-1; TRBD2 agrees at 9 bases. The CDR3 is 14 residues long. V shed 6 bases and J 6 bases; nucleotides not matched to a gene: 6. The germline V gene encodes CDR1 MNHEY and CDR2 SVGEGT. CDR3 sequence (DNA): TGTGCCAGCAGAGTTAGCGGGGGAGGCAATGAGCAGTTCTTC. Amino acid sequence: CASRVSGGGNEQFF.

This clonotype was picked up a small number of times. The chain uses TRBV15 and TRBJ1-2; D is undetermined. Germline CDR1 LNHNV, CDR2 YYDKDF (reference sequence). Trimming stripped 1 base from V and 8 bases from J, with 14 bases between. CDR3 size: 14 residues. The CDR3 region has the DNA TGTGCCACCAGCAGAGTGGGGATTGGGGTAGGCTACACCTTC. The encoded protein is CATSRVGIGVGYTF.

This clonotype was recorded at least ten times. The J gene is TRBJ2-3, the V gene TRBV13, with 10 bases lining up with TRBD1. The CDR3 sequence is 20 residues long. V trimming: 2 bases; J trimming: 4 bases; junction bases outside the gene matches: 18. Per germline, CDR1 PRHDT and CDR2 FYEKMQ (reference sequence). CDR3 residues: CASSLPTRDRGRIIPDTQYF. The CDR3 DNA sequence: TGTGCCAGCAGCTTACCGACCCGGGACAGGGGAAGAATAATTCCAGATACGCAGTATTTT. Looking up the rest from reference TRBV13 and TRBJ2-3 gives the full variable domain: AAGVIQSPRHLIKEKRETATLKCYPIPRHDTVYWYQQGPGQDPQFLISFYEKMQSDKGSIPDRFSAQQFSDYHSELNMSSLELGDSALYFCASSLPTRDRGRIIPDTQYFGPGTRLTVL.

This clonotype appeared many times. V usage is TRBV2 and J usage is TRBJ1-1, with D maybe TRBD1 (6 bases). The CDR3 consists of 14 residues. The V end was cut by 6 bases, the J end by 5 bases, with 16 bases between. From germline, CDR1 is SNHLY and CDR2 FYNNEI. For the CDR3, the DNA is TGTGCCAGCAGCGTTGACGGAGGGGGGACTGAAGCTTTCTTT. Translated, it gives CASSVDGGGTEAFF. Full variable domain (outside the CDR3, taken from reference TRBV2 and TRBJ1-1): EPEVTQTPSHQVTQMGQEVILRCVPISNHLYFYWYRQILGQKVEFLVSFYNNEISEKSEIFDDQFSVERPDGSNFTLKIRSTKLEDSAMYFCASSVDGGGTEAFFGQGTRLTVV.

This clonotype was detected many times. The CDR3 loop reads CASRDFTRDTQYF. As DNA, the CDR3 is TGTGCCAGCAGGGACTTTACCCGGGATACGCAGTATTTT. V and J are TRBV2 and TRBJ2-3; the D gene is possibly TRBD2 (5 bases). The CDR3 has 13 amino acids. The V gene's germline CDR1 is SNHLY and CDR2 FYNNEI. Trimming cost V 6 bases and J 6 bases, with 13 bases left between them. Filled out from reference TRBV2 and TRBJ2-3, the complete variable domain reads EPEVTQTPSHQVTQMGQEVILRCVPISNHLYFYWYRQILGQKVEFLVSFYNNEISEKSEIFDDQFSVERPDGSNFTLKIRSTKLEDSAMYFCASRDFTRDTQYFGPGTRLTVL.

This clonotype was observed a few times. The V gene is TRBV10-2, the J gene TRBJ1-2; D possibly corresponds to TRBD1 (5 bases). The germline V and J ends were trimmed by 0 bases and 2 bases, with 10 bases remaining between them. Looked up from germline, CDR1 is WSHSY and CDR2 is SAAADI. The CDR3 spans 15 residues. The CDR3 loop reads CASSESGGKNYGYTF. In nucleotides, the CDR3 is TGCGCCAGCAGTGAGTCGGGGGGGAAGAACTATGGCTACACCTTC.